This T cell receptor (beta chain) was obtained from a study of CD8+ T cells in alopecia areata. Turning to the study itself: Patients received oral tofacitinib, 5 to 10 mg twice daily, for moderate-to-severe alopecia areata. Study-wide results and limits: Across lesional scalp, and particularly alopecia totalis/universalis, clonality surpassed that of normal scalp. Scalp sample data also include resident alphabeta T cells from normal skin.

Trimming removed 0 bases at V and 9 bases at J, with 6 bases between. The CDR3 spans 11 residues. Germline CDR1 GTSNPN, CDR2 SVGIG (reference sequence). RNA was extracted and reverse transcribed into cDNA as the sequencing template. The data were produced by immunoSEQ multiplex PCR, yet TCRdb's version contains in-frame clones alone and is incomplete. The sample has 55,000 to 75,000 clones, 45% to 55% seen once. PBMC-derived CD4+ and CD8+ T cells were sorted. Turning to this clone: The antigen is undetermined.

The source was CD8+ T cells sorted from blood, collected at week 0. This chain uses TRBV30 with TRBJ2-1, with D possibly being TRBD2 (5 bases). The sequence was collected from a human donor with alopecia areata. This CDR3 reads CAWSVSVEQFF. Written as DNA, the CDR3 is TGTGCCTGGAGTGTTAGCGTTGAGCAGTTCTTC.